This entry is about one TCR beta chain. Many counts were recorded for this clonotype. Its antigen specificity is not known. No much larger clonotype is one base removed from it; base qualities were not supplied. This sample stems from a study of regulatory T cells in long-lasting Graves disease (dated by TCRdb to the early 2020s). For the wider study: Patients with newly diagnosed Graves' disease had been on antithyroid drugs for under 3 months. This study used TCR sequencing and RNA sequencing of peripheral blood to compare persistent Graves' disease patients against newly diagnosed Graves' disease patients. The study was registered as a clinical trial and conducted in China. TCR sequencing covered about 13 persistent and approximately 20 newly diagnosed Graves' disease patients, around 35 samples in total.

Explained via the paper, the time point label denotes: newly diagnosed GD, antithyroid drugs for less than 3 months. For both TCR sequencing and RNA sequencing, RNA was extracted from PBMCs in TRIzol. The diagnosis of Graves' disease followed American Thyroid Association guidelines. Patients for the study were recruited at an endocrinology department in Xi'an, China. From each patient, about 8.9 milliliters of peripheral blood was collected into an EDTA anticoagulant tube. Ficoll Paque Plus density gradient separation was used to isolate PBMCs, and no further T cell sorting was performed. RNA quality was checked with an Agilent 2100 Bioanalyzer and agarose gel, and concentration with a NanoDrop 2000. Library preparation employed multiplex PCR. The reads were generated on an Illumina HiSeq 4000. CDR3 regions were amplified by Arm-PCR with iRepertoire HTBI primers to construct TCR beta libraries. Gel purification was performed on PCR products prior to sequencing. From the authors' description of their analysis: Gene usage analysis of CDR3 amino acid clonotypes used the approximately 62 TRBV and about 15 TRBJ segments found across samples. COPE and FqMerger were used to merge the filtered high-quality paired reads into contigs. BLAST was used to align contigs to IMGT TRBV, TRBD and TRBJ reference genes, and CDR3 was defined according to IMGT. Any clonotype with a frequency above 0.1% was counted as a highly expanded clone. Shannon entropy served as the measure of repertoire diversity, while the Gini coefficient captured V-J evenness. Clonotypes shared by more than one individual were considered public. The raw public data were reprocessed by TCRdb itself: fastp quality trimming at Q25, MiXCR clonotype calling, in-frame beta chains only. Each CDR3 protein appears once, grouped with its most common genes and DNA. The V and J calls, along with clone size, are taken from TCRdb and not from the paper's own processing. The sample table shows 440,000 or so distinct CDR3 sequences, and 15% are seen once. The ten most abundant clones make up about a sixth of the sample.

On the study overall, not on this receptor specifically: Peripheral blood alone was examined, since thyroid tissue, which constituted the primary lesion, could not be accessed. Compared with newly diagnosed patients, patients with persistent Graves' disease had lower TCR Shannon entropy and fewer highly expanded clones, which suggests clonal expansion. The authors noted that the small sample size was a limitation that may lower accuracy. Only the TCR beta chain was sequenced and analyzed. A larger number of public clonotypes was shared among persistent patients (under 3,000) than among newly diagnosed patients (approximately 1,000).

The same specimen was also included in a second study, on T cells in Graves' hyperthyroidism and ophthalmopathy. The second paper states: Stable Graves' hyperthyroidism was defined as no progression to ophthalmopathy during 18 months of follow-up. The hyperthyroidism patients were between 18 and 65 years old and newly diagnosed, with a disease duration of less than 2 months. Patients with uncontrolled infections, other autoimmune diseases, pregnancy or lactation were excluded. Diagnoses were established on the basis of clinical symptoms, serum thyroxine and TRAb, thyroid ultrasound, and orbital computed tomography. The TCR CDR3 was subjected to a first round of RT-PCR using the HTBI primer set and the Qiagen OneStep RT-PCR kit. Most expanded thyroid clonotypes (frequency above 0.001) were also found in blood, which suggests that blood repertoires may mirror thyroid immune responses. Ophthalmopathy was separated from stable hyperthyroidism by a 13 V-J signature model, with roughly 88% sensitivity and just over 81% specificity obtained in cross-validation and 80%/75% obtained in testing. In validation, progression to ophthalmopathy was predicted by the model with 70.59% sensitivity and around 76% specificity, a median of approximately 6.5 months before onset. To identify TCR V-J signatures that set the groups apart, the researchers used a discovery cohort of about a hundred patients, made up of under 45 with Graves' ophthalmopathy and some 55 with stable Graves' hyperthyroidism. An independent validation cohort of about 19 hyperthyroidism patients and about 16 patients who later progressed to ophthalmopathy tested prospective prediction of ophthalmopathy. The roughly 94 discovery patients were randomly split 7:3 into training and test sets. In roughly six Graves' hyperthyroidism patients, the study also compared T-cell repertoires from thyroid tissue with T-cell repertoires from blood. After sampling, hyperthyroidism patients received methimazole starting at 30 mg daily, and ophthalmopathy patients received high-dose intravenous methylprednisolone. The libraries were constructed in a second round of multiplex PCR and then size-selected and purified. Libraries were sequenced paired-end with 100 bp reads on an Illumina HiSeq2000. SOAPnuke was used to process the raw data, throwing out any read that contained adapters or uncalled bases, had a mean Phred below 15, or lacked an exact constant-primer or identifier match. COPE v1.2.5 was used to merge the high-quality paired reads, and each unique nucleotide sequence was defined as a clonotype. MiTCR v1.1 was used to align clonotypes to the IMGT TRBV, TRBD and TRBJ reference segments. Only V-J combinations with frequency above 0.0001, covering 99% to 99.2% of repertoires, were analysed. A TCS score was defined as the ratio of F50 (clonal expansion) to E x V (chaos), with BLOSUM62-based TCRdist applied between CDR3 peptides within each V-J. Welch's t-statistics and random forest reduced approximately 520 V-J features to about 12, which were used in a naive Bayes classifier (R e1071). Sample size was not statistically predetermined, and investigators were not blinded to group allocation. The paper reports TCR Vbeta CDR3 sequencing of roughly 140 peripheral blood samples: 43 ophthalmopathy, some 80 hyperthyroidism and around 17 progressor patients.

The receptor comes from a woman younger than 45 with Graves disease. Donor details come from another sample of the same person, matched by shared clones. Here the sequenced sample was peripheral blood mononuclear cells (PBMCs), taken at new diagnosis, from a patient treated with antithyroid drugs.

DNA sequence: TGTGCCAGCAGCGTGGCGGGTATCGGGTCCTCAACCTACGAGCAGTACTTC. The encoded protein is CASSVAGIGSSTYEQYF. The V gene is TRBV6-1 and the J gene is TRBJ2-7; TRBD2 is a possible D gene, resting on 5 matching bases. Including the terminal cysteine and phenylalanine, the CDR3 comprises 17 residues. Of the read, only the CDR3 DNA is kept; its 51 bases are in frame from base 1. V drops 6 bases and J drops 2 bases, leaving 23 bases in between. In the germline V gene, CDR1 corresponds to MNHNS and CDR2 to SASEGT.